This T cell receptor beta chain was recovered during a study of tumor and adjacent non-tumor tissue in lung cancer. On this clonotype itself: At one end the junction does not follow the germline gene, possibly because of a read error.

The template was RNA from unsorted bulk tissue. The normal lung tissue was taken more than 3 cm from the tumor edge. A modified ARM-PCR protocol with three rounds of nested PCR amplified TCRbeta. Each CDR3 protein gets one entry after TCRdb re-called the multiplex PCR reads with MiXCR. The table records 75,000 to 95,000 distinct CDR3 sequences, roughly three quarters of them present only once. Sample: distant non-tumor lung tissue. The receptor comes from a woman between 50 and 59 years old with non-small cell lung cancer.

Written as DNA, the CDR3 is TGTGCCACTAGCCCCTGGACAGGAGGAGGTCGCGAGCAGCACTTC. Encoded protein: CATSPWTGGGREQHF. V and J are TRBV11-2 and TRBJ2-7; 7 bases line up with TRBD1. This CDR3 has 15 amino acids. The germline V gene has CDR1 SGHAT and CDR2 FQNNGV.